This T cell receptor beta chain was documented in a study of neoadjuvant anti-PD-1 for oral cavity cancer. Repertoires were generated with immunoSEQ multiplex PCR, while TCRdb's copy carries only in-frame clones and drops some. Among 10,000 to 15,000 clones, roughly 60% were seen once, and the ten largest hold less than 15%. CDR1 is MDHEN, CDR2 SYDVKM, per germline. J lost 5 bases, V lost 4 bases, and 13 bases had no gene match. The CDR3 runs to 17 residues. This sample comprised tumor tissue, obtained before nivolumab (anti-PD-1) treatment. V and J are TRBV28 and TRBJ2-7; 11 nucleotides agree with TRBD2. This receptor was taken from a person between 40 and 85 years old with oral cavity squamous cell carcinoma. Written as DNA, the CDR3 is TGTGCCAGCAGTTACCTCCGGGATAGCGGGAGGGAAAACGAGCAGTACTTC. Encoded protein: CASSYLRDSGRENEQYF.